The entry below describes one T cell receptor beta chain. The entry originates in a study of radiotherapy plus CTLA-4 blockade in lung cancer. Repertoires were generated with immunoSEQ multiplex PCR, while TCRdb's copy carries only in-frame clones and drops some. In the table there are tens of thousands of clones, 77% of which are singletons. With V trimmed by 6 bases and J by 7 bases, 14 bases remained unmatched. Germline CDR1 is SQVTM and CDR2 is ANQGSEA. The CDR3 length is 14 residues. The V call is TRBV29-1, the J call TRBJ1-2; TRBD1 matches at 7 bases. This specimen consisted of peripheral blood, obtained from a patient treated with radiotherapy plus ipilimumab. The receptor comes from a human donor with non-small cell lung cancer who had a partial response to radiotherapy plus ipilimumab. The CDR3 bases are TGCAGCGTGGAATACAGGGGAATTTTCTCTGGCTACACCTTC. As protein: CSVEYRGIFSGYTF.